This T cell receptor (beta chain) was documented in a study of blood T cell repertoires in COVID-19. Looking at the study overall: The samples span acute and convalescent COVID-19 from the United States, Italy and Spain. Sample material is recorded as cDNA or gDNA derived from T cells, B-cell-depleted T cells, or PBMCs.

In the authors' methods: Cell counts per sample came from amplifying reference gene primers. The data were produced by immunoSEQ multiplex PCR, yet TCRdb's version contains in-frame clones alone and is incomplete. That table supplies the V and J calls and clone size; D and trimming were determined from the DNA. The data contain 200,000 to 300,000 clones, 84% of them singletons. Sequenced material: peripheral blood. The clonotype was recovered from a man between 60 and 75 years old with acute or convalescent COVID-19.

DNA of the CDR3: TGCGCCAGCAGCTCACAGGGGTCGGCAGATACGCAGTATTTT. Amino acid sequence: CASSSQGSADTQYF. This rearrangement joins TRBV10-2 to TRBJ2-3; 7 bases align to TRBD1. Germline-derived CDR1 and CDR2 are WSHSY and SAAADI. Unmatched junction bases numbered 7, after V lost 6 bases and J lost 4 bases. This CDR3 contains 14 residues.